Presented here are 10 T cell receptor beta chains from one specimen sequenced in a study of cytomegalovirus exposure and HLA in healthy donors (dated by TCRdb to 2016 to 2017). Libraries were built with the immunoSEQ multiplex PCR assay. The multiplex PCR relied on a mix of 60 forward primers for TCR Vbeta segments and 13 reverse primers for TCR Jbeta segments. As stored in TCRdb, this immuneACCESS dataset retains in-frame rearrangements with V and J assigned. A fraction of the clones does not appear; measured against another copy, unresolved V genes explain less than half of the discrepancy, and the remainder lacks a known reason. Here the sample has roughly 120,000 clones; approximately 80% occur a single time. 1.5% to 2.5% of the sample belongs to the ten largest clones. The sample comprised PBMCs. The receptor source for this set is a young man in good health and CMV-seronegative.

This clone came up a few times. The DNA of the CDR3 is TGTGCCATCAGTGACGACTCGGGGAGCAATCAGCCCCAGCATTTT. It encodes CAISDDSGSNQPQHF. V and J are TRBV10-3 and TRBJ1-5; D unresolved. V was pared by 3 bases and J by 1 base, with 10 bases between. Germline CDR1 is ENHRY and CDR2 is SYGVKD. This CDR3 has 15 amino acids.

This chain connects TRBV11-2 to TRBJ2-2; TRBD2 aligns across 13 bases. Trimming removed 5 bases from V and 0 bases from J; junction bases left unmatched: 3. CDR3 length: 17 residues. CDR1 SGHAT and CDR2 FQNNGV come from the germline V gene. CDR3 DNA: TGTGCCAGCAGCCGACTAGCGGGAGGAGCGAACACCGGGGAGCTGTTTTTT. Its protein is CASSRLAGGANTGELFF.

CDR3: CASRKSRQGGEAFF. The CDR3 nucleotides read TGTGCCAGCAGGAAGTCGCGACAGGGGGGTGAAGCTTTCTTT. The chain recombines TRBV27 with TRBJ1-1, with 9 positions matching TRBD1. The ends lost 6 bases at V and 7 bases at J; junction bases unmatched: 9. The CDR3 runs 14 residues. Germline V lookup: CDR1 MNHEY, CDR2 SMNVEV (reference sequence).

J is TRBJ2-5 and V is TRBV7-9; no clear D. The germline V gene encodes CDR1 SEHNR and CDR2 FQNEAQ (reference sequence). V was shortened by 4 bases and J by 13 bases, with 16 bases between the two germline ends. The CDR3 is made up of 12 amino acids. The CDR3 protein is CASSSGVYRSYF. The CDR3 DNA sequence: TGTGCCAGCAGCTCAGGCGTCTATCGCTCGTACTTC. The variable domain in full, with the rest retrieved from reference TRBV7-9 and TRBJ2-5, is DTGVSQNPRHKITKRGQNVTFRCDPISEHNRLYWYRQTLGQGPEFLTYFQNEAQLEKSRLLSDRFSAERPKGSFSTLEIQRTEQGDSAMYLCASSSGVYRSYFGPGTRLLVL.

The CDR3 is CASSFASGSRVTGELFF. In nucleotides, the CDR3 is TGTGCCAGCAGCTTTGCTAGCGGGAGCAGGGTCACCGGGGAGCTGTTTTTT. This chain joins TRBV5-6 and TRBJ2-2, with TRBD2 identical over 10 bases. With 2 bases clipped from V and 4 bases from J, the junction kept 8 bases outside the gene matches. There are 17 residues in the CDR3. The V gene's germline CDR1 is SGHDT and CDR2 YYEEEE.

The chain couples TRBV9 to TRBJ1-3, with TRBD1 matching over 7 bases. The CDR3 runs to 14 residues. Trimming at V came to 5 bases and at J to 1 base, leaving 3 bases not matched to a gene. Per germline, CDR1 SGDLS and CDR2 YYNGEE. CDR3 region: CASSTTGSGNTIYF. The CDR3 DNA follows: TGTGCCAGCAGTACGACAGGGTCTGGAAACACCATATATTTT.

This chain joins TRBV5-1 and TRBJ2-1; D not certain. The CDR3 contains 12 residues. CDR1 and CDR2 (germline): SGHRS, YFSETQ. V was cut by 0 bases and J by 6 bases, with 4 bases left in between. CDR3 in DNA: TGCGCCAGCAGCTTGGTCTTCAATGAGCAGTTCTTC. Translated: CASSLVFNEQFF.

The rearrangement links TRBV5-1 to TRBJ2-7, with 7 positions matching TRBD1. Germline V gene data show CDR1 as SGHRS and CDR2 as YFSETQ. Trimming at V came to 3 bases and at J to 3 bases, leaving 6 bases not matched to a gene. The CDR3 spans 14 residues. CDR3 protein: CASSWTGGDYEQYV. The CDR3 DNA reads as TGCGCCAGCAGCTGGACAGGCGGAGACTACGAGCAGTACGTC.

V usage is TRBV7-9 and J usage is TRBJ1-2; perhaps TRBD1 as D (6 bases). V was trimmed by 0 bases and J by 2 bases, leaving 10 bases between them. The CDR3 covers 15 residues. Germline values: CDR1 SEHNR, CDR2 FQNEAQ (reference sequence). The CDR3 loop reads CASSLAIQGNYGYTF. CDR3 DNA: TGTGCCAGCAGCTTAGCTATACAGGGAAACTATGGCTACACCTTC.

A word on this clone: This sample includes further DNA sequences coding for the same CDR3. Here the CDR3 reads CASSVSADTQYF. DNA of the CDR3: TGTGCCAGCAGCGTATCGGCAGATACGCAGTATTTT. This chain links TRBV9 with TRBJ2-3; no firm D call. Germline assignment: CDR1 SGDLS and CDR2 YYNGEE. The CDR3 extends over 12 amino acids. Trimming pared 1 base from V and 4 bases from J, leaving 4 bases between.